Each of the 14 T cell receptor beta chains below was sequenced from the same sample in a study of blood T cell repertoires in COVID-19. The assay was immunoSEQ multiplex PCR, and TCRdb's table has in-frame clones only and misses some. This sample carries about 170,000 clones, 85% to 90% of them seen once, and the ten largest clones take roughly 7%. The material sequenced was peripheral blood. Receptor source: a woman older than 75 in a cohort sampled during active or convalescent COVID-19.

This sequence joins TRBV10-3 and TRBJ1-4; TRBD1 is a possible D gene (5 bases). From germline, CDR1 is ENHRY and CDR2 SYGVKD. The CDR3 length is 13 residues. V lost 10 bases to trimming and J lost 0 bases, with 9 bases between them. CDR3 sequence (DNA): TGTGCCACCTTAGGGGCAACTAATGAAAAACTGTTTTTT. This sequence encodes CATLGATNEKLFF.

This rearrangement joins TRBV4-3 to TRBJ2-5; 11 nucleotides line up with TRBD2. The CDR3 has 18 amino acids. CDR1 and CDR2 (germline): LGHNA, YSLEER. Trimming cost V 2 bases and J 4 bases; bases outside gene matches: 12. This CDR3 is CASSQILSGGASPETQYF. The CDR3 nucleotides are TGCGCCAGCAGCCAAATTCTTAGCGGGGGGGCAAGCCCAGAGACCCAGTACTTC.

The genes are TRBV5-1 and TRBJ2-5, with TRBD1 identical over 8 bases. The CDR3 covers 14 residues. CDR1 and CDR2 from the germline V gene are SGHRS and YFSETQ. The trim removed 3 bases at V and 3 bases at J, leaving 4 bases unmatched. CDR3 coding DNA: TGCGCCAGCAGCTCCGCGGGACAGGAAGAGACCCAGTACTTC. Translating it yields CASSSAGQEETQYF.

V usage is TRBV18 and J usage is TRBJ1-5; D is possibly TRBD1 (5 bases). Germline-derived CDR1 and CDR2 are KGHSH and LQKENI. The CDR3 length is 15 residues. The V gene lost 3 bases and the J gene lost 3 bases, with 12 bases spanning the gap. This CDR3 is CASSPGGTTNQPQHF. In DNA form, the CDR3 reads TGTGCCAGCTCACCGGGGGGGACGACCAATCAGCCCCAGCATTTT.

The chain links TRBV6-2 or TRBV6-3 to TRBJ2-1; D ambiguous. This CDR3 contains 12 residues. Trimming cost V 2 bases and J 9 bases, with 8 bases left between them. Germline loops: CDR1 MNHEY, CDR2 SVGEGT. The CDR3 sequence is CASSYPVGEQFF. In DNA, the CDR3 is TGTGCCAGCAGTTACCCGGTTGGTGAGCAGTTCTTC.

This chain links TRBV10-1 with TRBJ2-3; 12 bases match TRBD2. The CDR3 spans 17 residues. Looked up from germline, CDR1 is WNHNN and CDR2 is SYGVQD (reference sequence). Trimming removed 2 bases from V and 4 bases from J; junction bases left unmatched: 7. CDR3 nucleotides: TGCGCCAGCAGTGAGGGGAAAACTAGCGGGAGGTCAGATACGCAGTATTTT. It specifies CASSEGKTSGRSDTQYF.

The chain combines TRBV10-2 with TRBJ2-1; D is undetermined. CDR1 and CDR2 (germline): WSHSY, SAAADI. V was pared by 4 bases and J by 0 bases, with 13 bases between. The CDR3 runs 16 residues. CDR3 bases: TGCGCCAGCAGTGTCCAAAGCTGGAGCTCCTACAATGAGCAGTTCTTC. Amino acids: CASSVQSWSSYNEQFF.

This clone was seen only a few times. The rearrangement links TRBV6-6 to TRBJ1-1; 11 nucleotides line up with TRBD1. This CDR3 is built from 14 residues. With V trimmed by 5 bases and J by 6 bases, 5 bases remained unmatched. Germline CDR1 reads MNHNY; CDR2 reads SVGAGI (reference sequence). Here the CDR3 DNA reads TGTGCCAGCAGTACTAGGACAGGGGGCGCTGAAGCTTTCTTT. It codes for CASSTRTGGAEAFF.

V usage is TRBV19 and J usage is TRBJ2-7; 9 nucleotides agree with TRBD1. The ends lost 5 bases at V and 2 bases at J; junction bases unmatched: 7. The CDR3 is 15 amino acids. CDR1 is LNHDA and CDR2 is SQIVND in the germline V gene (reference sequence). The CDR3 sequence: CASSPRQGVTYEQYF. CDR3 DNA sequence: TGTGCCAGTAGTCCAAGACAGGGGGTAACCTACGAGCAGTACTTC.

The CDR3 spells CASSPRQGIHSPLHF. The CDR3 DNA sequence: TGTGCCAGCAGCCCGCGACAGGGTATCCATTCACCCCTCCACTTT. The rearrangement uses TRBV5-6 and TRBJ1-6; TRBD1 aligns across 7 bases. J gave up 8 bases and V 4 bases, and 9 bases lay outside the gene matches. The CDR3 runs to 15 residues. Germline values: CDR1 SGHDT, CDR2 YYEEEE.

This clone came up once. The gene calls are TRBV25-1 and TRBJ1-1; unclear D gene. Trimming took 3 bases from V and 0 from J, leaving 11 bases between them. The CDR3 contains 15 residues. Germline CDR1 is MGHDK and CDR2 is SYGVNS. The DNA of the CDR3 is TGTGCCAGCAGTGACTCTACAGTGATGAACACTGAAGCTTTCTTT. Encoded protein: CASSDSTVMNTEAFF.

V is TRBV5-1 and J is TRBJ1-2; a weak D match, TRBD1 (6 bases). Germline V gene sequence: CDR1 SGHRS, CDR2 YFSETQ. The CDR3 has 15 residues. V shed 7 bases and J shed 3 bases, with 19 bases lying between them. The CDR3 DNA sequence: TGCGCCAGCCAGGTTCATACAGGGAGGGACTATGGCTACACCTTC. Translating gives CASQVHTGRDYGYTF.

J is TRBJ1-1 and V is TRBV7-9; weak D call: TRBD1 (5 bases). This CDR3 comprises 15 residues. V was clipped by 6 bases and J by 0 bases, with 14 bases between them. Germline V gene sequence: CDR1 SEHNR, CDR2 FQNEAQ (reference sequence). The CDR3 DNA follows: TGTGCCAGCAGACCAAAGACAGCTATGAACACTGAAGCTTTCTTT. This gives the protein CASRPKTAMNTEAFF.

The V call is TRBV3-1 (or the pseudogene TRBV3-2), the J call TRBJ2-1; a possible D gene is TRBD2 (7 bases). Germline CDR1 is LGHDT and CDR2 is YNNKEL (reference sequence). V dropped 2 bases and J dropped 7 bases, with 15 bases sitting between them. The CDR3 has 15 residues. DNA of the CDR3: TGTGCCAGCAGCCAACGCGGCGGGGGCTGGAATGAGCAGTTCTTC. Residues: CASSQRGGGWNEQFF.